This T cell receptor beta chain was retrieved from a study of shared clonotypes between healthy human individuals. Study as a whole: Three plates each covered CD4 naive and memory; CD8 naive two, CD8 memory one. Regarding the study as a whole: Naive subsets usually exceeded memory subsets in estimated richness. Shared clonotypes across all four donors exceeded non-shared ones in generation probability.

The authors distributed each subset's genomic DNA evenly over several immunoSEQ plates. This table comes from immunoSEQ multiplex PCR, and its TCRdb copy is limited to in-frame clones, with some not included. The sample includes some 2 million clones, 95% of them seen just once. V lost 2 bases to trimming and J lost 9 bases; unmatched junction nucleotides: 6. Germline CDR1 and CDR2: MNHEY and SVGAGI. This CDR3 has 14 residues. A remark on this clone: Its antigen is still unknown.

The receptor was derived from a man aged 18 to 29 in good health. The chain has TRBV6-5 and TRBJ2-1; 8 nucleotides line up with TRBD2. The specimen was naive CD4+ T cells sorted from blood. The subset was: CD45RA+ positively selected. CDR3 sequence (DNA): TGTGCCAGCAGTTACCATCCTCGGGGGGGTGAGCAGTTCTTC. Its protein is CASSYHPRGGEQFF.